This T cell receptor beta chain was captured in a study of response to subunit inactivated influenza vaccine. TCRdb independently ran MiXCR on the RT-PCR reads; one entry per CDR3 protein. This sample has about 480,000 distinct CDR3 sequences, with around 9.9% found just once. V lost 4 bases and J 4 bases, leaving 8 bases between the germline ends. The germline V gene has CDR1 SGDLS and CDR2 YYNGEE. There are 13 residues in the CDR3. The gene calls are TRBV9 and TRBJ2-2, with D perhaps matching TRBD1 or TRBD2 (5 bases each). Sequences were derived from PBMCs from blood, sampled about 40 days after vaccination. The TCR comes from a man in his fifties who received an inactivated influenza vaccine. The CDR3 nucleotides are TGTGCCAGCAGCCGGGGCTCCACCGGGGAGCTGTTTTTT. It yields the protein CASSRGSTGELFF.